A selection of T cell receptor beta chains follows, all from one sample in a study of blood T cell repertoires in COVID-19. Sequencing used immunoSEQ multiplex PCR; TCRdb keeps in-frame clones, though not all of them. The sample carries roughly 75,000 clones, 80% recorded once. The sequenced material came from peripheral blood. The receptors come from a man aged 45-65 years with COVID-19, enrolled during active disease. Both conserved end residues are part of each CDR3. A D gene is named only where the DNA matches it firmly. Rows may omit the clone size; those that give it use once, few, many or a size class.

V	size	J	D	CDR3	DNA
TRBV15	few	TRBJ2-5	NA	CATSRDRAGAETQYF	TGTGCCACCAGCAGAGATAGGGCAGGGGCAGAGACCCAGTACTTC
TRBV28	NA	TRBJ1-2	TRBD1	CASRLTGGDYGYTF	TGTGCCAGCAGGCTAACAGGGGGTGACTATGGCTACACCTTC
TRBV6-2/TRBV6-3	NA	TRBJ2-5	NA	CASSYPKPDPGGETQYF	TGTGCCAGCAGTTACCCCAAACCGGACCCAGGGGGGGAGACCCAGTACTTC
TRBV5-1	NA	TRBJ2-7	TRBD2	CASSPGFSGIAYEQYF	TGCGCCAGCAGCCCGGGGTTTAGCGGGATTGCCTACGAGCAGTACTTC
TRBV15	NA	TRBJ1-1	NA	CATSRLAGNTEAFF	TGTGCCACCAGCAGACTCGCAGGAAACACTGAAGCTTTCTTT
TRBV7-2	few	TRBJ2-2	TRBD2	CASSSGLAGGGTGELFF	TGTGCCAGCAGCTCAGGACTAGCGGGAGGAGGTACCGGGGAGCTGTTTTTT
TRBV28	NA	TRBJ2-5	NA	CASSNEETQYF	TGTGCCAGCAGTAATGAGGAGACCCAGTACTTC
TRBV20-1	NA	TRBJ2-3	TRBD2	CSASVSGAGTDTQYF	TGCAGTGCTAGTGTTAGCGGGGCCGGTACAGATACGCAGTATTTT
TRBV10-3	few	TRBJ1-5	TRBD1	CAISAGGLNQPQHF	TGTGCCATCAGTGCAGGGGGCCTCAATCAGCCCCAGCATTTT
TRBV19	NA	TRBJ1-1	TRBD1	CASSIPSTGGAEAFF	TGTGCCAGTAGTATCCCTTCGACAGGGGGGGCTGAAGCTTTCTTT
TRBV6-4	NA	TRBJ1-3	NA	CASSSPRASGNTIYF	TGTGCCAGCAGCTCCCCACGCGCCTCTGGAAACACCATATATTTT
TRBV7-2	NA	TRBJ2-7	NA	CASSPETGTYEQYF	TGTGCCAGCAGCCCCGAGACAGGTACCTACGAGCAGTACTTC
TRBV4-2	few	TRBJ1-1	NA	CASSQGRQGNTEAFF	TGTGCCAGCAGCCAAGGTCGGCAGGGGAACACTGAAGCTTTCTTT
TRBV9	few	TRBJ2-2	NA	CASSEDSANTGELFF	TGTGCCAGCAGCGAGGACAGCGCGAACACCGGGGAGCTGTTTTTT
TRBV30	NA	TRBJ2-4	TRBD2	CAWSVGGGDKNIQYF	TGTGCCTGGAGTGTAGGTGGGGGGGACAAAAACATTCAGTACTTC
TRBV2	NA	TRBJ2-7	TRBD2	CASTSLAGGGQYF	TGTGCCAGCACCTCCCTAGCGGGAGGGGGGCAGTACTTC
TRBV2	NA	TRBJ1-3	TRBD1	CASSEASRGTNTIYF	TGTGCCAGCAGTGAAGCCTCCAGGGGGACCAACACCATATATTTT
TRBV28	NA	TRBJ1-1	NA	CASSFGGSNTEAFF	TGTGCCAGCAGTTTCGGGGGGTCGAACACTGAAGCTTTCTTT
TRBV5-4	NA	TRBJ2-7	TRBD1	CASSFEGARYEQYF	TGTGCCAGCAGCTTCGAGGGGGCTCGCTACGAGCAGTACTTC
TRBV7-2	once	TRBJ2-7	NA	CASSFGGQAYEQYF	TGTGCCAGCAGCTTTGGTGGGCAAGCCTACGAGCAGTACTTC
TRBV7-3	NA	TRBJ2-1	NA	CASSLNRDNEQFF	TGTGCCAGCAGCTTAAATCGGGACAATGAGCAGTTCTTC
TRBV9	NA	TRBJ2-7	NA	CASSRSLLITEQYF	TGTGCCAGCAGTCGGAGCCTCCTCATCACCGAGCAGTACTTC
TRBV21-1	once	TRBJ2-7	NA	CASSKVYLTSGTDYEQYF	TGTGCCAGCAGCAAAGTATACCTGACTAGCGGGACGGACTACGAGCAGTACTTC
TRBV5-4	NA	TRBJ2-2	TRBD1	CASRGQGGNTGELFF	TGTGCCAGCAGGGGACAGGGAGGGAACACCGGGGAGCTGTTTTTT
TRBV28	NA	TRBJ2-3	TRBD1	CASWDRGTDTQYF	TGTGCCAGTTGGGACAGAGGCACAGATACGCAGTATTTT
TRBV6-6	NA	TRBJ1-1	NA	CASTQMNTEAFF	TGTGCCAGCACCCAGATGAACACTGAAGCTTTCTTT
TRBV7-9	NA	TRBJ2-2	TRBD1	CASSLQGASGELFF	TGTGCCAGCAGCCTACAGGGGGCGTCCGGGGAGCTGTTTTTT
TRBV19	NA	TRBJ2-7	NA	CASSHPQGGHYEQYF	TGTGCCAGTAGTCACCCCCAGGGAGGCCACTACGAGCAGTACTTC
TRBV25-1	NA	TRBJ2-5	NA	CASSELDREKAETQYF	TGTGCCAGCAGTGAATTAGACAGAGAAAAGGCAGAGACCCAGTACTTC
TRBV27	NA	TRBJ2-7	NA	CASSLSLAASYEQYF	TGTGCCAGCAGTTTATCGTTAGCGGCCTCCTACGAGCAGTACTTC
TRBV6-2/TRBV6-3	NA	TRBJ2-1	TRBD2	CASSYSGGRARRDNEQFF	TGTGCCAGCAGTTACTCGGGCGGGAGGGCCCGGCGGGACAATGAGCAGTTCTTC
TRBV6-2/TRBV6-3	NA	TRBJ2-4	TRBD1	CASSYSPGRQGENIQYF	TGTGCCAGCAGTTACTCCCCCGGTCGGCAGGGGGAAAACATTCAGTACTTC
TRBV11-2	NA	TRBJ2-7	NA	CASSFSGRAEQYF	TGTGCCAGCAGCTTCTCAGGCAGGGCCGAGCAGTACTTC
TRBV6-2/TRBV6-3	NA	TRBJ2-2	NA	CASSYQLESGELFF	TGTGCCAGCAGTTATCAACTAGAGTCCGGGGAGCTGTTTTTT
TRBV4-2	NA	TRBJ2-1	TRBD1	CASSPPETGVNEQFF	TGTGCCAGCAGCCCCCCCGAGACAGGGGTCAATGAGCAGTTCTTC
TRBV28	NA	TRBJ2-5	NA	CASRGGAETQYF	TGTGCCAGCAGGGGGGGAGCTGAGACCCAGTACTTC
TRBV29-1	few	TRBJ1-1	NA	CSVEGGEGPRENTEAFF	TGCAGCGTTGAAGGAGGGGAGGGCCCCAGGGAGAACACTGAAGCTTTCTTT